The following is a TCR beta chain sequence with its context. As yet, its antigen is unknown. The data belong to a study of T-cell reconstitution after alpha-beta-depleted transplantation in children. Study outcomes and limitations: By about two months after transplant, alpha-beta T cells reportedly arose from several hundred graft clones that had expanded. TCRbeta diversity was high at day 60 in some patients (a result of surviving recipient T cells and thymic progenitors). T-cell counts and diversity were attributed mostly to newly produced T cells one year after transplant.

Unique molecular identifiers were used to barcode this TCRbeta library. MiXCR was run by TCRdb on the PCR reads, yielding one entry per CDR3 protein. The table shows around 450,000 distinct CDR3 sequences, with around 16% occurring only once. With 4 bases clipped from V and 4 bases from J, the junction kept 5 bases outside the gene matches. The CDR3 covers 13 residues. Per the germline V gene, CDR1 is SGHRS and CDR2 is YFSETQ. The chain has TRBV5-1 and TRBJ2-7, with 7 bases fitting TRBD1. This receptor was identified in a boy in the first two years of life who had a stem cell transplant for Wiskott-Aldrich syndrome, so the T cells may come from the graft donor. This specimen consisted of PBMCs, mostly from graft donor cells, obtained 360 days after TCRalphabeta/CD19-depleted stem cell transplant. CDR3 protein: CASSARQGYEQYF. The CDR3 bases are TGCGCCAGCAGCGCCCGACAGGGTTACGAGCAGTACTTC.